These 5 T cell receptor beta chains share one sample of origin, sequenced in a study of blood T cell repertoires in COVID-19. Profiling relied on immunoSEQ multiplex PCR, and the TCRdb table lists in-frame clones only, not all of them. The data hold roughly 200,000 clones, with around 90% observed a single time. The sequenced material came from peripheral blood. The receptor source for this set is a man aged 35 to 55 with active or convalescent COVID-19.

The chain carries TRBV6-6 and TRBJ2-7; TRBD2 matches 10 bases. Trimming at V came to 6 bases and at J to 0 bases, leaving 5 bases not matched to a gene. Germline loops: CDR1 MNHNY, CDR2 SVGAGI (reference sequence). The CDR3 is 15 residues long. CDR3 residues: CASRTLAGVSYEQYF. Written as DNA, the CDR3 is TGTGCCAGCAGAACTCTAGCGGGGGTCTCCTACGAGCAGTACTTC.

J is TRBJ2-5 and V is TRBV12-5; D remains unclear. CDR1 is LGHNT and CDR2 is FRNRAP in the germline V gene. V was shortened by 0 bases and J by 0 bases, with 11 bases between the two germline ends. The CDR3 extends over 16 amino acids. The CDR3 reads CASGLVLSGDQETQYF. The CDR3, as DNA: TGTGCTAGTGGTTTGGTACTTAGTGGAGACCAAGAGACCCAGTACTTC.

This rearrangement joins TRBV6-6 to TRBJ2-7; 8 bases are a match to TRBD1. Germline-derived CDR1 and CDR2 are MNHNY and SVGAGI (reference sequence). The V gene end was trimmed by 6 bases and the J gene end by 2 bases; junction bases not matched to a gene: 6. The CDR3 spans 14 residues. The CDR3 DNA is TGTGCCAGCAGCTTGGGACAGGCCACCTACGAGCAGTACTTC. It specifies CASSLGQATYEQYF.

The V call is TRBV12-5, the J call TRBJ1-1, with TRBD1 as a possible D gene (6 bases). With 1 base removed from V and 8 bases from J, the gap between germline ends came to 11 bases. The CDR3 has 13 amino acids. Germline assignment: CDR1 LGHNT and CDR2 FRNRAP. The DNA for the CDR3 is TGTGCTAGTGGTTTGGCATACAGGGAGGAAGCTTTCTTT. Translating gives CASGLAYREEAFF.

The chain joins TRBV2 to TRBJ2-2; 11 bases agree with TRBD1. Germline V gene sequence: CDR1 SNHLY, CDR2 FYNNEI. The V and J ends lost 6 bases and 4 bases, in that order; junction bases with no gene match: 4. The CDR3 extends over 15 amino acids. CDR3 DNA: TGTGCCAGCAGCCCGGACAGGGGGCCCACCGGGGAGCTGTTTTTT. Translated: CASSPDRGPTGELFF.